This T cell receptor (beta chain) was observed in a study of cytomegalovirus exposure and HLA in healthy donors. Overall study results and limits: Rarity characterized most TCR sequences, yet some public TCRs appeared in many donors. Later analysis showed TCR association rates varying by HLA locus, highest for DRB1 and lowest for HLA-C. Productive rates of about 90% or about 30% were seen for most TCR beta V segments in an earlier analysis.

Note on this clone: Its antigen is unidentified.

PCR involved 60 Vbeta and 13 Jbeta primers. Some clones are missing from TCRdb's copy, which holds only in-frame ones; the method was immunoSEQ multiplex PCR. The sample records approximately 100,000 clones, roughly four fifths being singletons. The ends lost 4 bases at V and 5 bases at J; junction bases unmatched: 7. The CDR3 is made up of 15 amino acids. The germline V gene encodes CDR1 SGHVS and CDR2 FQNEAQ. Sequencing was done on a sample of PBMCs. This chain joins TRBV7-8 and TRBJ1-5; 8 bases fit TRBD1. The receptor was derived from a man aged 50-60 years in good health and CMV-seronegative. The CDR3, as DNA: TGTGCCAGCAGCTCATGGACAGGGCAGCATCAGCCCCAGCATTTT. Translation: CASSSWTGQHQPQHF.